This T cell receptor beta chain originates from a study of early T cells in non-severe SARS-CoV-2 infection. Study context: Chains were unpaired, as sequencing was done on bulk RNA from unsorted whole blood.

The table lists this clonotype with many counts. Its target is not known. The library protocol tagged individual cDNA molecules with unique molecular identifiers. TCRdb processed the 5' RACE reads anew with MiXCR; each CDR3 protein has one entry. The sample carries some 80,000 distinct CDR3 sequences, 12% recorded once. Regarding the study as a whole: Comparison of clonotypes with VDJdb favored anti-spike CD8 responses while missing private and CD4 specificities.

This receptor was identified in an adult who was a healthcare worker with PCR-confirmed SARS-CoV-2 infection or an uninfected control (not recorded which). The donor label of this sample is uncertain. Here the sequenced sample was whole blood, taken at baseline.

As DNA, the CDR3 is TGTGCCAGCAGCCTACCCGCGGGGGCGACTAGCACAGATACGCAGTATTTT. Protein sequence: CASSLPAGATSTDTQYF. The chain couples TRBV4-2 to TRBJ2-3; tentatively, D is TRBD2 (7 bases). CDR1 LGHNA and CDR2 YNFKEQ come from the germline V gene. Trimming removed 4 bases at V and 0 bases at J, with 17 bases between. CDR3 size: 17 residues.